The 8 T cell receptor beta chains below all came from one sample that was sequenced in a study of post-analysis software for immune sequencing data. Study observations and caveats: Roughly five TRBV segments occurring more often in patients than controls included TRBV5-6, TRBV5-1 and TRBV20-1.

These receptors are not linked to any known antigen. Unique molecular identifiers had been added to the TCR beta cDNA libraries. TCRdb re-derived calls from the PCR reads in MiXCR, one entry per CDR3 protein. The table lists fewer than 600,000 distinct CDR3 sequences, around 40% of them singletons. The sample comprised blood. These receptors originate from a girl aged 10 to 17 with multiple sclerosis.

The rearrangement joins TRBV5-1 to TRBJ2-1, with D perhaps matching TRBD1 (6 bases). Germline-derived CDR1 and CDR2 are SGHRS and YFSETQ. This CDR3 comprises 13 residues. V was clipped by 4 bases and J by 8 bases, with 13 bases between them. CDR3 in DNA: TGCGCCAGCAGCGGCGGACAGTTGGATGAGCAGTTCTTC. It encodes CASSGGQLDEQFF. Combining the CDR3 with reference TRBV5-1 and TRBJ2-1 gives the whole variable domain KAGVTQTPRYLIKTRGQQVTLSCSPISGHRSVSWYQQTPGQGLQFLFEYFSETQRNKGNFPGRFSGRQFSNSRSEMNVSTLELGDSALYLCASSGGQLDEQFFGPGTRLTVL.

The CDR3 coding sequence is TGTGCCAGCTCACCCATCCTGGCTGAAGCTTTCTTT. Its translation: CASSPILAEAFF. V usage is TRBV18 and J usage is TRBJ1-1; D gene ambiguous. Trimming left V 3 bases short and J 6 bases short, with 8 bases between. The germline gives CDR1 KGHSH, CDR2 LQKENI. This CDR3 spans 12 amino acids. Supplemented by reference TRBV18 and TRBJ1-1, the full variable domain reads NAGVMQNPRHLVRRRGQEARLRCSPMKGHSHVYWYRQLPEEGLKFMVYLQKENIIDESGMPKERFSAEFPKEGPSILRIQQVVRGDSAAYFCASSPILAEAFFGQGTRLTVV.

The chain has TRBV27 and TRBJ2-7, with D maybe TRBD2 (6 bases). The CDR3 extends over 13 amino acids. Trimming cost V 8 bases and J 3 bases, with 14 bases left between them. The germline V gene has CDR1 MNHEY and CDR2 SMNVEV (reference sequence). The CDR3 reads CASRMGLNYEQYF. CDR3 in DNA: TGTGCCAGCCGAATGGGACTGAACTACGAGCAGTACTTC.

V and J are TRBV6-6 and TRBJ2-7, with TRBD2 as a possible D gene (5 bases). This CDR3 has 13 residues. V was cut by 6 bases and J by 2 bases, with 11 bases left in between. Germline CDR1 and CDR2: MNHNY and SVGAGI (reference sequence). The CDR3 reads CASSHPGAYEQYF. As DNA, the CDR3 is TGTGCCAGCAGCCATCCCGGGGCCTACGAGCAGTACTTC.

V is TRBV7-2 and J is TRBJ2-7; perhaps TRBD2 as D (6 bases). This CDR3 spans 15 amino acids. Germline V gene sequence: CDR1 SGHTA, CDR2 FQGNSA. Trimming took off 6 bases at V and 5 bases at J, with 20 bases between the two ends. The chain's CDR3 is CASSPAGGRVDEQYF. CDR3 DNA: TGTGCCAGCAGTCCCGCCGGGGGAAGGGTGGACGAGCAGTACTTC.

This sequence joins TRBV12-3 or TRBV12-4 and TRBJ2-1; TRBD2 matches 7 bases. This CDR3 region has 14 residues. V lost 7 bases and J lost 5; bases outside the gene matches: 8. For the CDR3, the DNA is TGTGCCAGCACCCCTGGGGACTACAACAATGAGCAGTTCTTC. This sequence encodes CASTPGDYNNEQFF.

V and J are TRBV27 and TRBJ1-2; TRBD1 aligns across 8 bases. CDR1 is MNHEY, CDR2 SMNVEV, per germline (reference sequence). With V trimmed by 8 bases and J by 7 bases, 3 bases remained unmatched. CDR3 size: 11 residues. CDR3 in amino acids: CASGDRTGYTF. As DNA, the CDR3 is TGTGCCAGCGGGGACAGGACTGGCTACACCTTC.

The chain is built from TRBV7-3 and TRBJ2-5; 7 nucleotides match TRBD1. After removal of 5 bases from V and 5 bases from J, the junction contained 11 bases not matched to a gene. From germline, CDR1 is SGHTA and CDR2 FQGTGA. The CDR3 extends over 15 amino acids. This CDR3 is CASSPRQGNWETQYF. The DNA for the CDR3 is TGTGCCAGCAGCCCAAGACAGGGTAACTGGGAGACCCAGTACTTC.